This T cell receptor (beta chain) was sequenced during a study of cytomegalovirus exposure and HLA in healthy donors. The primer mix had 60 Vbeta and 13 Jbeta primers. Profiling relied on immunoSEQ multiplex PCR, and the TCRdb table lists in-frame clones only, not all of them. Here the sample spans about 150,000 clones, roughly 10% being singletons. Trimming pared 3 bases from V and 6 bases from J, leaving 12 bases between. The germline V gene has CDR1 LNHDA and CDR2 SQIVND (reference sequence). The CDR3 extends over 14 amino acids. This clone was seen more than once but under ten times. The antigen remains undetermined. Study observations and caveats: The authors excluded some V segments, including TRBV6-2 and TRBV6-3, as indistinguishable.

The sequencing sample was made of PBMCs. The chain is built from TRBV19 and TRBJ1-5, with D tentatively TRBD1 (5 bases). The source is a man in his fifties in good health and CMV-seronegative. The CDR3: CASSIEGVVQPQHF. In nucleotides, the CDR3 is TGTGCCAGTAGTATTGAAGGGGTAGTTCAGCCCCAGCATTTT.